This T cell receptor beta chain came from a study of cytomegalovirus exposure and HLA in healthy donors. General observations from the study: Sequence variants that were highly shared formed a cluster that was likely a sequencing artifact.

A multiplex PCR was run with 60 Vbeta primers and 13 Jbeta primers. Assay used: immunoSEQ multiplex PCR; TCRdb lists only in-frame clones, some missing. Of some 170,000 clones in the sample, roughly four fifths are singletons; the top ten hold over 0.95%. As concerns this clone: Antigen unknown.

CDR1 and CDR2 from the germline V gene are MNHNS and SASEGT. With 4 bases clipped from V and 5 bases from J, the junction kept 16 bases outside the gene matches. The CDR3 runs to 17 residues. Sequencing was done on a sample of PBMCs. V and J are TRBV6-1 and TRBJ2-5; the match to TRBD2 covers 7 bases. The sequence was collected from a woman in her thirties or forties in good health and CMV-seronegative. DNA for the CDR3: TGTGCCAGCAGTGGGGCGGGAGCAGGGCTAACCGGGGAGACCCAGTACTTC. This sequence encodes CASSGAGAGLTGETQYF.